The clone carrying this T cell receptor beta chain was counted ten times or more. The CDR3 sequence is 17 residues long. The sample is drawn from a study of early T cells in non-severe SARS-CoV-2 infection. TCRdb itself ran the 5' RACE reads through MiXCR, one entry per CDR3 protein. In the table there are about 39,000 distinct CDR3 sequences, about 4% of which are singletons. This chain uses TRBV12-2 with TRBJ2-1; the table's D call, TRBD2, was not checked against the DNA. TRBV12-2 is classified as a pseudogene. This clonotype was obtained from an adult who was a healthcare worker with PCR-confirmed SARS-CoV-2 infection or an uninfected control (not recorded which). The sequenced material came from whole blood. The chain's CDR3 is CASRLPTSRSSYNEQFF. The CDR3 nucleotides are TGTGCAAGTCGCTTACCGACTAGCCGGAGCTCCTACAATGAGCAGTTCTTC.